Included here is one T cell receptor beta chain sequence, with context. Repertoires were generated with immunoSEQ multiplex PCR, while TCRdb's copy carries only in-frame clones and drops some. The table records 82,000 or so clones, about 93% of them present only once. This specimen comes from a study of OX40 agonist ivuxolimab in advanced cancers. In the study overall: Dose-escalation subjects each had hepatocellular carcinoma, melanoma, renal cell or head and neck cancer. Partial responses occurred in Three dose-escalation patients, one with hepatocellular carcinoma and two with cutaneous melanoma.

Per germline, CDR1 SGHVS and CDR2 FQNEAQ. V was pared by 1 base and J by 3 bases, with 13 bases between. This CDR3 contains 15 residues. This material consisted of CD4+ or CD8+ T cells sorted from blood, taken in a trial of the OX40 agonist ivuxolimab. The receptor comes from an adult with an advanced solid tumor such as melanoma, head and neck, liver or kidney cancer. This chain uses TRBV7-8 with TRBJ2-7; D is possibly TRBD1 (5 bases). The CDR3 reads CASSLEVGAGYEQYF. CDR3 nucleotide sequence: TGTGCCAGCAGCTTAGAAGTAGGGGCCGGCTACGAGCAGTACTTC.